This T cell receptor (beta chain) was profiled in a study of radiation and T cells in renal cell carcinoma. Specified time point: blood 4 weeks post-SBRT, at nephrectomy. Documented treatment: 15 Gy SBRT to primary tumor, nephrectomy 4 weeks later. In its sample, this clone was seen once. The assay was immunoSEQ multiplex PCR, and TCRdb's table has in-frame clones only and misses some. The repertoire holds fewer than 200,000 clones, around 90% seen once, with 10% to 12% in the top ten. The germline gives CDR1 MNHNS, CDR2 SASEGT. The CDR3 consists of 13 residues. Trimming took off 2 bases at V and 5 bases at J, with 9 bases between the two ends.

The input for sequencing was blood, taken from a patient whose treatment included radiotherapy and nephrectomy. This TCR was sampled from a woman aged 45 to 65 with renal cell carcinoma. The chain links TRBV6-1 to TRBJ1-1; D is uncertain. This chain's CDR3 is CASSERGLTEAFF. As DNA, the CDR3 is TGTGCCAGCAGTGAACGAGGTTTGACTGAAGCTTTCTTT.